Listed below are T cell receptor beta chains from one sample, sequenced in a study of blood T cell repertoires in COVID-19. Generated by immunoSEQ multiplex PCR, the TCRdb table keeps only in-frame clones and is missing some. The sample lists roughly 28,000 clones, over 85% occurring once. Specimen: peripheral blood. The receptors were gathered from a human donor in a cohort sampled during active COVID-19. Each CDR3 is given with its conserved first and last residue. A D gene is named only where the DNA matches it firmly. Clone sizes are given selectively: once, few, many, or a class where the clone is expanded.

TRBJ2-2,.,TRBV10-3,.,CAISPQSNTGELFF,TGTGCCATCAGTCCCCAGTCGAACACCGGGGAGCTGTTTTTT
TRBJ2-7,.,TRBV11-3,.,CASSSGGDYEQYF,TGTGCCAGCAGCTCTGGAGGAGACTACGAGCAGTACTTC
TRBJ2-3,TRBD2,TRBV7-9,.,CASSSPGLAGYTDTQYF,TGTGCCAGCAGCTCGCCCGGACTAGCGGGATACACAGATACGCAGTATTTT
TRBJ2-1,.,TRBV15,.,CATSDSRERAEQFF,TGTGCCACCAGCGACTCTAGGGAGAGGGCTGAGCAGTTCTTC
TRBJ2-1,TRBD2,TRBV9,.,CASSVAGGGFEQFF,TGTGCCAGCAGCGTAGCTGGGGGAGGGTTTGAGCAGTTCTTC
TRBJ2-5,.,TRBV12-3/TRBV12-4,.,CASSGNDQETQYF,TGTGCCAGCAGCGGGAACGACCAAGAGACCCAGTACTTC
TRBJ2-1,.,TRBV18,.,CASSPKRAGYNEQFF,TGTGCCAGCTCACCAAAGCGGGCGGGCTACAATGAGCAGTTCTTC
TRBJ1-5,.,TRBV3-1/TRBV3-2,few,CASSQGDRRLSNQPQHF,TGTGCCAGCAGCCAAGGAGATAGGAGGTTAAGCAATCAGCCCCAGCATTTT
TRBJ1-6,.,TRBV6-1,.,CASSEWHTNSPLHF,TGTGCCAGCAGTGAGTGGCACACTAATTCACCCCTCCACTTT
TRBJ2-1,TRBD2,TRBV25-1,.,CASSARTGTSEREQFF,TGTGCCAGCAGTGCGAGAACCGGGACTAGCGAGAGGGAGCAGTTCTTC
TRBJ1-1,TRBD1,TRBV7-9,.,CASSRGTDEEAFF,TGTGCCAGCAGCAGGGGGACAGACGAAGAAGCTTTCTTT
TRBJ2-1,TRBD2,TRBV5-1,.,CASSAGLAGVNEQFF,TGCGCCAGCAGCGCGGGACTAGCGGGAGTTAATGAGCAGTTCTTC
TRBJ1-4,.,TRBV6-2/TRBV6-3,once,CASSYGGTGEKLFF,TGTGCCAGCAGTTATGGGGGGACGGGTGAAAAACTGTTTTTT
TRBJ2-1,TRBD2,TRBV7-8,few,CASSMGLAGREQFF,TGTGCCAGCAGCATGGGACTAGCGGGAAGAGAGCAGTTCTTC
TRBJ2-5,.,TRBV12-5,.,CASGLVGRGTRHF,.
TRBJ2-7,.,TRBV12-3/TRBV12-4,few,CASSFGVGYEQYF,TGTGCCAGCAGTTTCGGGGTTGGATACGAGCAGTACTTC
TRBJ1-3,.,TRBV7-9,.,CASVQTRSSGNTIYF,TGTGCCAGCGTGCAGACCCGGAGCTCTGGAAACACCATATATTTT
TRBJ2-4,.,TRBV5-5,.,CASSGEQAIKNIQYF,TGTGCCAGCAGTGGAGAACAGGCTATCAAAAACATTCAGTACTTC
TRBJ1-2,.,TRBV5-8,.,CASSLGGSDGYTF,TGTGCCAGCAGCTTGGGAGGGAGCGATGGCTACACCTTC
TRBJ2-5,TRBD2,TRBV3-1/TRBV3-2,.,CASSQDRTSGGFTETQYF,TGTGCCAGCAGCCAAGATCGGACTAGCGGGGGGTTCACGGAGACCCAGTACTTC